The next 32 T cell receptor beta chains were all read from a single sample in a study of T-cell reconstitution after alpha-beta-depleted transplantation in children. Unique molecular identifiers were built into the TCRbeta library. Each CDR3 protein gets one entry after TCRdb re-called the PCR reads with MiXCR. This sample carries around 300,000 distinct CDR3 sequences, over 9% of them seen once, and the ten largest clones take less than 8%. Sequenced here: PBMCs, sampled before TCRalphabeta/CD19-depleted stem cell transplant. The source of these receptors is a boy less than two years old with acute myeloid leukemia, due to receive a stem cell transplant.

This clonotype was seen at least ten times. The gene calls are TRBV5-6 and TRBJ2-7, with D unresolved. The CDR3 has 15 amino acids. The germline V gene encodes CDR1 SGHDT and CDR2 YYEEEE. V lost 2 bases and J lost 0, with 12 bases in between. The CDR3 bases are TGTGCCAGCAGCTTTCTGTACAGCCACTCCTACGAGCAGTACTTC. It codes for CASSFLYSHSYEQYF.

This clonotype was recorded many times. The CDR3 here is CASSSGPLYGYTF. The CDR3 DNA reads TGTGCCAGCAGTTCCGGGCCCCTCTATGGCTACACCTTC. V and J are TRBV27 and TRBJ1-2, with D unclear. This CDR3 region has 13 residues. The V gene lost 4 bases and the J gene lost 4 bases, with 10 bases spanning the gap. Germline CDR1 reads MNHEY; CDR2 reads SMNVEV (reference sequence).

This clonotype was detected many times. CDR3: CSVPAPTGWVYF. In nucleotides, the CDR3 is TGCAGCGTTCCCGCTCCGACAGGGTGGGTTTATTTT. The chain carries TRBV29-1 and TRBJ2-3; 7 positions match TRBD1. Germline CDR1 is SQVTM and CDR2 is ANQGSEA. V shed 5 bases and J 15 bases; nucleotides not matched to a gene: 14. The CDR3 covers 12 residues.

This clonotype was counted at least ten times. The chain joins TRBV24-1 to TRBJ1-5; D ambiguous. This CDR3 region has 14 residues. Trimming took 4 bases from V and 1 from J, leaving 7 bases between them. Germline loops: CDR1 KGHDR, CDR2 SFDVKD. DNA for the CDR3: TGTGCCACCAGTGACAAAGGGAGCAATCAGCCCCAGCATTTT. Translated: CATSDKGSNQPQHF.

This clonotype turned up a few times. The chain recombines TRBV12-3 or TRBV12-4 with TRBJ2-6; no firm D call. V was cut by 8 bases and J by 2 bases, with 7 bases left in between. The CDR3 runs to 13 residues. DNA of the CDR3: TGTGCCAGCGGATTTGCTGGGGCCAACGTCCTGACTTTC. Residues: CASGFAGANVLTF.

This clonotype was counted many times. The gene calls are TRBV29-1 and TRBJ2-2, with D possibly TRBD2 on 5 matching bases. Trimming cost V 7 bases and J 5 bases, with 14 bases left between them. The CDR3 is 13 residues long. Germline V gene sequence: CDR1 SQVTM, CDR2 ANQGSEA. Here the CDR3 reads CSGLGSETGELFF. CDR3 DNA sequence: TGCAGCGGTCTAGGTAGCGAAACCGGGGAGCTGTTTTTT.

There are many counts of this clonotype. The gene calls are TRBV20-1 and TRBJ2-1, with D unclear. The germline CDR1 and CDR2 sequences are DFQATT and SNEGSKA (reference sequence). Trimming took off 3 bases at V and 8 bases at J, with 17 bases between the two ends. The CDR3 loop spans 14 amino acids. CDR3 protein: CSASFLTIPDEQFF. CDR3 DNA sequence: TGCAGTGCTAGCTTTCTAACGATCCCGGATGAGCAGTTCTTC.

V gene TRBV4-3 combines with J gene TRBJ2-2, with 7 bases lining up with TRBD1. Germline values: CDR1 LGHNA, CDR2 YSLEER. Trimming at V came to 1 base and at J to 4 bases, leaving 6 bases not matched to a gene. The CDR3 consists of 16 residues. The CDR3 region has the DNA TGCGCCAGCAGCCAAGGTCGCAGGGGGAGCACCGGGGAGCTGTTTTTT. Its protein product is CASSQGRRGSTGELFF.

Many counts were recorded for this clonotype. The chain couples TRBV6-5 to TRBJ1-4; D is unclear. Germline loops: CDR1 MNHEY, CDR2 SVGAGI. Trimming cost V 1 base and J 8 bases, with 5 bases left between them. CDR3 length equals 12 residues. The DNA of the CDR3 is TGTGCCAGCAGTTACTTGGGGGAAAAACTGTTTTTT. This translates into CASSYLGEKLFF.

This clonotype was detected a few times. The gene calls are TRBV7-6 and TRBJ1-1; weak D call: TRBD1 (5 bases). The CDR3 is made up of 15 amino acids. With 4 bases removed from V and 6 bases from J, the gap between germline ends came to 18 bases. The germline V gene has CDR1 SGHVS and CDR2 FNYEAQ. Here the CDR3 DNA reads TGTGCCAGCAGCTCCCAGGGCCCCGGGGATGCTGAAGCTTTCTTT. It translates to CASSSQGPGDAEAFF.

This clonotype has only one observation. One base away lies a much larger clone, so this may be a sequencing read error. Because it lacks the conserved phenylalanine or tryptophan at the end, this CDR3 is likely a read error. The rearrangement links TRBV6-5 to TRBJ2-1; 12 nucleotides agree with TRBD2. The CDR3 extends over 17 amino acids. Losses at the gene ends were 4 bases for V and 7 bases for J; bases not matched to a gene: 11. Germline V gene data show CDR1 as MNHEY and CDR2 as SVGAGI. The DNA for the CDR3 is TGTGCCAGCAGTTCCCGGACTAGCGGGAAACGGTGGAATGAGCAGTTCGTC. Amino acid sequence: CASSSRTSGKRWNEQFV.

The table lists this clonotype with many counts. The chain has TRBV28 and TRBJ1-1, with 8 nucleotides matching TRBD1. This CDR3 is built from 15 residues. The germline CDR1 and CDR2 sequences are MDHEN and SYDVKM. Unmatched junction bases numbered 6, after V lost 3 bases and J lost 3 bases. In nucleotides, the CDR3 is TGTGCCAGCAGTTTTCAGGGGGCTTTGGACACTGAAGCTTTCTTT. Amino acids: CASSFQGALDTEAFF.

This clonotype was found a few times. The chain is built from TRBV7-2 and TRBJ1-5, with a tentative D call TRBD1 (6 bases). The CDR3 loop spans 14 amino acids. Trimming stripped 8 bases from V and 0 bases from J, with 11 bases between. The germline V gene encodes CDR1 SGHTA and CDR2 FQGNSA. The CDR3 protein is CASRVQGSNQPQHF. The CDR3, as DNA: TGTGCCAGCCGCGTACAGGGTAGCAATCAGCCCCAGCATTTT.

In this sample, this clonotype turned up many times. The genes are TRBV4-1 and TRBJ2-7, with 7 bases that match TRBD1. The germline V gene has CDR1 MGHRA and CDR2 YSYEKL. V lost 5 bases and J lost 1; bases outside the gene matches: 5. This CDR3 contains 14 residues. CDR3: CASSKGTASYEQYF. The CDR3 nucleotides read TGCGCCAGCAGCAAGGGGACAGCTTCCTACGAGCAGTACTTC.

This clonotype came up many times. The chain recombines TRBV29-1 with TRBJ2-3; maybe TRBD1 (6 bases). The CDR3 loop spans 14 amino acids. With 4 bases removed from V and 4 bases from J, the gap between germline ends came to 15 bases. The germline V gene encodes CDR1 SQVTM and CDR2 ANQGSEA. CDR3 nucleotides: TGCAGCGTTGGATGGGGGCTCGGGGCAGATACGCAGTATTTT. It codes for CSVGWGLGADTQYF.

This chain connects TRBV2 to TRBJ1-1; D remains ambiguous. The CDR3 totals 14 residues. V lost 3 bases, J lost 0 bases, and 8 bases lay in between. Per germline, CDR1 SNHLY and CDR2 FYNNEI. The CDR3 sequence: CASSEGRLNTEAFF. In DNA, the CDR3 is TGTGCCAGCAGTGAGGGCAGGTTGAACACTGAAGCTTTCTTT.

This clonotype was recorded at least ten times. The V call is TRBV6-5, the J call TRBJ2-5, with D perhaps given as TRBD1 or TRBD2 (5 bases each). Trimming removed 2 bases at V and 2 bases at J, with 15 bases between. There are 16 residues in the CDR3. CDR1 is MNHEY and CDR2 is SVGAGI in the germline V gene. For the CDR3, the DNA is TGTGCCAGCAGTTACAGTGGATCGGGGCAGCAAGAGACCCAGTACTTC. This encodes CASSYSGSGQQETQYF.

This clonotype was picked up many times. V and J are TRBV3-1 and TRBJ1-1; D ambiguous. This CDR3 is 13 amino acids long. V gave up 8 bases and J gave up 1 base, with 11 bases separating them. Germline V lookup: CDR1 LGHDT, CDR2 YNNKEL (reference sequence). The CDR3 nucleotides read TGTGCCAGCGGACTCGCGGAGAACACTGAAGCTTTCTTT. It codes for CASGLAENTEAFF.

This clonotype was seen many times. J is TRBJ1-2 and V is TRBV6-1; tentatively, D is TRBD1 (6 bases). V dropped 6 bases and J dropped 4 bases, with 12 bases sitting between them. The CDR3 length is 13 residues. Germline CDR1 MNHNS, CDR2 SASEGT. CDR3 residues: CASRTGQLYGYTF. The CDR3 DNA reads TGTGCCAGCAGGACCGGACAGCTCTATGGCTACACCTTC.

The sample holds many counts of this clonotype. The chain recombines TRBV7-6 with TRBJ2-7, with TRBD1 matching over 12 bases. Per the germline V gene, CDR1 is SGHVS and CDR2 is FNYEAQ. Trimming at V came to 3 bases and at J to 5 bases, leaving 5 bases not matched to a gene. This CDR3 spans 15 amino acids. This CDR3 is CASSFGGQGAHEQYF. In DNA form, the CDR3 reads TGTGCCAGCAGCTTCGGGGGACAGGGGGCCCACGAGCAGTACTTC. Full variable domain (outside the CDR3, taken from reference TRBV7-6 and TRBJ2-7): GAGVSQSPRYKVTKRGQDVALRCDPISGHVSLYWYRQALGQGPEFLTYFNYEAQQDKSGLPNDRFSAERPEGSISTLTIQRTEQRDSAMYRCASSFGGQGAHEQYFGPGTRLTVT.

A word on this clonotype: It may be a read error: a sequence one base away is much more abundant. The CDR3 end shows no conserved phenylalanine or tryptophan, and so a read error is likely. The chain joins TRBV12-3 or TRBV12-4 to TRBJ2-1; TRBD2 aligns across 8 bases. The CDR3 has 14 amino acids. Trimming at V came to 5 bases and at J to 10 bases, leaving 10 bases not matched to a gene. DNA of the CDR3: TGTGCCAGCAGTCTACCGGGACTAGTTAAGGAGCAGTTCCTC. It yields the protein CASSLPGLVKEQFL.

This clonotype has only one observation. A much larger clone lies one base from this, so it may be a read error. The chain recombines TRBV5-1 with TRBJ2-7; TRBD1 aligns across 7 bases. J was trimmed by 3 bases and V by 1 base; bases with no gene match: 7. This CDR3 contains 15 residues. In germline, CDR1 is SGHRS, CDR2 YFSETQ. The CDR3 is CASSLSVTGSYEQYF. The CDR3 bases are TGCGCCAGCAGCTTGTCGGTGACAGGGAGCTACGAGCAGTACTTC.

This clonotype was observed many times. The V call is TRBV27, the J call TRBJ2-1, with D perhaps TRBD2 (7 bases). CDR1 is MNHEY, CDR2 SMNVEV, per germline (reference sequence). V gave up 3 bases and J gave up 7 bases, with 22 bases separating them. The CDR3 extends over 17 amino acids. The CDR3 reads CASSFSSGRGRKNEQFF. The DNA of the CDR3 is TGTGCCAGCAGTTTCTCGAGTGGGAGGGGGAGAAAAAATGAGCAGTTCTTC.

This clonotype has at least ten counts. The CDR3 reads CASSLVTMEGAYNEQFF. CDR3 coding DNA: TGTGCCAGCAGCTTAGTGACGATGGAAGGGGCCTACAATGAGCAGTTCTTC. This chain links TRBV7-9 with TRBJ2-1, with D possibly being TRBD1 (5 bases). The CDR3 contains 17 residues. V was cut by 1 base and J by 2 bases, with 15 bases left in between. In germline, CDR1 is SEHNR, CDR2 FQNEAQ (reference sequence).

The chain couples TRBV11-3 to TRBJ2-2; tentatively, D is TRBD2 (5 bases). The CDR3 consists of 16 residues. CDR1 SGHNT and CDR2 YENEEA come from the germline V gene. V lost 5 bases to trimming and J lost 4 bases, with 17 bases between them. The CDR3 loop reads CASSPRAAAGTGELFF. The DNA for the CDR3 is TGTGCCAGCAGCCCCCGGGCGGCTGCGGGCACCGGGGAGCTGTTTTTT.

This clonotype was observed at least ten times. V and J are TRBV27 and TRBJ2-1; TRBD2 aligns across 11 bases. This CDR3 has 15 residues. Trimming cost V 5 bases and J 9 bases; bases outside gene matches: 9. The V gene's germline CDR1 is MNHEY and CDR2 SMNVEV (reference sequence). The CDR3 coding sequence is TGTGCCAGCAGTCTAGGGACTAGCGGTTACGGTGAGCAGTTCTTC. This codes for CASSLGTSGYGEQFF.

A remark on this clonotype: Since a much larger clone is just one base distant, this may be a read error. The genes are TRBV9 and TRBJ2-1; D is ambiguous. The V end was cut by 1 base, the J end by 3 bases, with 14 bases between. Germline loops: CDR1 SGDLS, CDR2 YYNGEE. The CDR3 length is 16 residues. CDR3 sequence: CASSVLRFSFYNEQFF. CDR3 DNA: TGTGCCAGCAGCGTATTAAGGTTCTCCTTCTACAATGAGCAGTTCTTC.

This clonotype was counted ten times or more. The V gene is TRBV28, the J gene TRBJ2-1; D uncertain. Looked up from germline, CDR1 is MDHEN and CDR2 is SYDVKM. The length of the CDR3 is 14 residues. V lost 3 bases and J lost 9, with 15 bases in between. The CDR3 here is CASSLSDRFGEQFF. CDR3 nucleotides: TGTGCCAGCAGTTTGTCTGACCGATTTGGTGAGCAGTTCTTC.

This clonotype was counted between two and nine times. This sequence joins TRBV12-3 or TRBV12-4 and TRBJ1-6; TRBD1 agrees at 9 bases. The CDR3 runs 15 residues. Trimming took 6 bases from V and 10 from J; bases not matched to a gene: 10. The CDR3 nucleotides read TGTGCCAGCAGCCCGGGGACAGGGAACTCCTCACCCCTCCACTTT. Translating it yields CASSPGTGNSSPLHF.

This chain uses TRBV2 with TRBJ2-5, with TRBD1 matching over 8 bases. The ends lost 7 bases at V and 3 bases at J; junction bases unmatched: 4. Germline CDR1 is SNHLY and CDR2 is FYNNEI. The CDR3 loop spans 13 amino acids. CDR3 in DNA: TGTGCCAGCAAGACAGGGGCTAAAGAGACCCAGTACTTC. Translation gives CASKTGAKETQYF. Drawing the rest from reference TRBV2 and TRBJ2-5, the complete variable domain is EPEVTQTPSHQVTQMGQEVILRCVPISNHLYFYWYRQILGQKVEFLVSFYNNEISEKSEIFDDQFSVERPDGSNFTLKIRSTKLEDSAMYFCASKTGAKETQYFGPGTRLLVL.

V and J are TRBV7-9 and TRBJ1-1; D not resolved. The CDR3 loop spans 14 amino acids. CDR1 is SEHNR, CDR2 FQNEAQ, per germline (reference sequence). Trimming removed 6 bases at V and 0 bases at J, with 11 bases between. CDR3 coding DNA: TGTGCCAGCAGACTTATACAGCTGAACACTGAAGCTTTCTTT. Encoded protein: CASRLIQLNTEAFF.

The table lists this clonotype with many counts. This chain joins TRBV12-3 or TRBV12-4 and TRBJ2-3; 7 bases line up with TRBD1. The J segment lost 0 bases and the V segment lost 6 bases, leaving 3 bases of the junction unmatched. The CDR3 spans 14 residues. CDR3 DNA sequence: TGTGCCAGCAGGTACAGGGGTAGCACAGATACGCAGTATTTT. The encoded protein is CASRYRGSTDTQYF.